The 30 T cell receptor beta chains listed next were all sequenced from one sample in a study of cytomegalovirus exposure and HLA in healthy donors (dated by TCRdb to 2017 to 2019). Library preparation used the immunoSEQ multiplex PCR assay. Drawn from immuneACCESS, this table holds only the in-frame rearrangements with V and J called that TCRdb kept. Clones are partly lost; checked studies trace under half to an unresolved V gene and leave the rest unexplained. For this sample there are 110,000 or so clones; about 91% appear just once. The top ten clonotypes cover around 2% of the sample. The source material was PBMCs. Receptors were obtained from a young man in good health and CMV-seronegative.

This rearrangement joins TRBV27 to TRBJ1-1, with D maybe TRBD1 (6 bases). CDR3 length: 15 amino acids. Trimming cost V 7 bases and J 7 bases, with 22 bases left between them. Germline lookup yields CDR1 MNHEY and CDR2 SMNVEV (reference sequence). The CDR3 loop reads CASNPFVGGRGEAFF. The CDR3 nucleotides read TGTGCCAGCAATCCCTTTGTCGGGGGGCGAGGTGAAGCTTTCTTT.

CDR3 DNA: TGTGCCAGCAGTGAAAATGGGCTGGCGGAGACCCAGTACTTC. It specifies CASSENGLAETQYF. This chain connects TRBV2 to TRBJ2-5; D is ambiguous. V gave up 2 bases and J gave up 5 bases, with 12 bases separating them. Germline-derived CDR1 and CDR2 are SNHLY and FYNNEI. The CDR3 runs to 14 residues.

The chain employs TRBV19 and TRBJ1-1; D is possibly TRBD1 (6 bases). CDR1 LNHDA and CDR2 SQIVND come from the germline V gene (reference sequence). The ends were cut back, 7 bases at V and 5 bases at J, with 17 bases in the middle. CDR3 length: 14 amino acids. Here the CDR3 reads CASNTDQGWTEAFF. The CDR3 nucleotides read TGTGCCAGTAACACAGATCAGGGGTGGACTGAAGCTTTCTTT.

The chain carries TRBV29-1 and TRBJ2-7; 9 bases are a match to TRBD1. The CDR3 extends over 11 amino acids. V lost 5 bases, J lost 6 bases, and 2 bases stayed unmatched. Germline values: CDR1 SQVTM, CDR2 ANQGSEA. The CDR3 region is CSVTTGGEQYF. The CDR3 DNA reads as TGCAGCGTTACGACAGGGGGCGAGCAGTACTTC.

This chain connects TRBV5-6 to TRBJ1-2; a weak D match, TRBD1 (5 bases). Looked up from germline, CDR1 is SGHDT and CDR2 is YYEEEE. The CDR3 covers 13 residues. V lost 3 bases to trimming and J lost 6 bases, with 12 bases between them. This CDR3 is CASSSAPRDGYTF. The CDR3 DNA reads TGTGCCAGCAGCTCTGCCCCCAGGGATGGCTACACCTTC.

This clone was detected once. This rearrangement joins TRBV7-6 to TRBJ2-5; D perhaps matches TRBD2 (5 bases). The CDR3 runs to 13 residues. Germline assignment: CDR1 SGHVS and CDR2 FNYEAQ. V was pared by 1 base and J by 4 bases, with 7 bases between. The CDR3 here is CASSLGEPETQYF. CDR3 coding DNA: TGTGCCAGCAGCTTAGGGGAGCCAGAGACCCAGTACTTC.

The rearrangement joins TRBV7-8 to TRBJ2-1, with 9 bases identical to TRBD1. Germline lookup yields CDR1 SGHVS and CDR2 FQNEAQ. V trimming: 1 base; J trimming: 6 bases; junction bases outside the gene matches: 4. The CDR3 is 15 amino acids. This chain's CDR3 is CASSLGTGVSNEQFF. The CDR3 DNA reads as TGTGCCAGCAGCTTAGGGACAGGGGTGAGCAATGAGCAGTTCTTC.

The genes are TRBV14 and TRBJ2-1, with TRBD2 matching 10 bases. This CDR3 spans 16 amino acids. Germline-derived CDR1 and CDR2 are SGHDN and FVKESK. With 0 bases clipped from V and 9 bases from J, the junction kept 8 bases outside the gene matches. CDR3 residues: CASSQDFTSGEVEQFF. DNA of the CDR3: TGTGCCAGCAGCCAAGATTTTACTAGCGGGGAAGTTGAGCAGTTCTTC.

V and J are TRBV28 and TRBJ1-1; no reliable D call. The CDR3 has 14 amino acids. Germline V lookup: CDR1 MDHEN, CDR2 SYDVKM. The ends were cut back, 1 base at V and 6 bases at J, with 12 bases in the middle. In nucleotides, the CDR3 is TGTGCCAGCAGTTTATCGCCCAAGAGGGCTGAAGCTTTCTTT. Translating it yields CASSLSPKRAEAFF.

The genes are TRBV5-1 and TRBJ1-1; D might be TRBD1 (6 bases). Per germline, CDR1 SGHRS and CDR2 YFSETQ. The length of the CDR3 is 14 residues. V lost 6 bases to trimming and J lost 6 bases, with 18 bases between them. CDR3: CASIYGTNLPEAFF. The CDR3 DNA reads TGCGCCAGCATATATGGGACAAATCTTCCTGAAGCTTTCTTT.

This chain links TRBV5-4 with TRBJ2-5, with D unclear. With 0 bases removed from V and 5 bases from J, the gap between germline ends came to 17 bases. Looked up from germline, CDR1 is SGHNT and CDR2 is YYREEE (reference sequence). The CDR3 extends over 16 amino acids. In DNA, the CDR3 is TGTGCCAGCAGCTTGGTTGGCGCAGGTCAACGGGAGACCCAGTACTTC. This codes for CASSLVGAGQRETQYF.

The chain links TRBV9 to TRBJ1-1; no definite D call. V lost 0 bases, J lost 4 bases, and 13 bases lay in between. Germline V gene data show CDR1 as SGDLS and CDR2 as YYNGEE. This CDR3 comprises 15 residues. CDR3 nucleotide sequence: TGTGCCAGCAGCGTAGGTGAGGGCGGTAGCACTGAAGCTTTCTTT. The encoded protein is CASSVGEGGSTEAFF. Drawing the rest from reference TRBV9 and TRBJ1-1, the complete variable domain is DSGVTQTPKHLITATGQRVTLRCSPRSGDLSVYWYQQSLDQGLQFLIQYYNGEERAKGNILERFSAQQFPDLHSELNLSSLELGDSALYFCASSVGEGGSTEAFFGQGTRLTVV.

V usage is TRBV4-3 and J usage is TRBJ2-3, with 9 bases matching TRBD2. Germline V CDR1 and CDR2: LGHNA, YSLEER. The CDR3 extends over 19 amino acids. V dropped 0 bases and J dropped 0; count of bases not matched to a gene: 10. The CDR3 region is CASSQDHSGGFSSTDTQYF. CDR3 in DNA: TGCGCCAGCAGCCAAGATCACAGCGGGGGGTTCTCTAGCACAGATACGCAGTATTTT.

V is TRBV12-5 and J is TRBJ2-1; TRBD2 agrees at 8 bases. Germline CDR1 and CDR2: LGHNT and FRNRAP. V lost 1 base, J lost 6 bases, and 8 bases stayed unmatched. The CDR3 sequence is 16 residues long. CDR3 sequence reads: CASGLAGGTRFNEQFF. The CDR3 region has the DNA TGTGCTAGTGGTTTGGCGGGGGGGACTAGGTTCAATGAGCAGTTCTTC.

The V call is TRBV28, the J call TRBJ2-7; 8 positions agree with TRBD2. V was clipped by 5 bases and J by 7 bases; unmatched bases: 13. This CDR3 spans 15 amino acids. Germline V gene data show CDR1 as MDHEN and CDR2 as SYDVKM. Written as DNA, the CDR3 is TGTGCCAGCAGTCCCGAGCGGGAGTATCTTGGGGAGCAGTACTTC. Translation gives CASSPEREYLGEQYF.

J is TRBJ1-2 and V is TRBV7-9, with D possibly TRBD1 on 5 matching bases. This CDR3 contains 14 residues. V was shortened by 0 bases and J by 3 bases, with 8 bases between the two germline ends. Per the germline V gene, CDR1 is SEHNR and CDR2 is FQNEAQ (reference sequence). CDR3 amino acids: CASSLADTDYGYTF. CDR3 nucleotides: TGTGCCAGCAGCTTAGCGGACACAGACTATGGCTACACCTTC.

This chain joins TRBV10-2 and TRBJ2-1, with 8 bases matching TRBD2. The V gene's germline CDR1 is WSHSY and CDR2 SAAADI. V lost 4 bases and J lost 6; bases outside the gene matches: 8. This CDR3 contains 15 residues. DNA for the CDR3: TGCGCCAGCAGTGTCGGGGCTGCGGGAGGCAATGAGCAGTTCTTC. Translating it yields CASSVGAAGGNEQFF.

V is TRBV5-1 and J is TRBJ1-1; 8 positions match TRBD1. From germline, CDR1 is SGHRS and CDR2 YFSETQ. CDR3 length: 13 residues. V dropped 4 bases and J dropped 3; count of bases not matched to a gene: 2. This CDR3 reads CASSKDRDTEAFF. CDR3 DNA: TGCGCCAGCAGCAAGGACAGGGACACTGAAGCTTTCTTT.

V is TRBV28 and J is TRBJ1-5; 8 bases are shared with TRBD1. Germline-derived CDR1 and CDR2 are MDHEN and SYDVKM. The CDR3 consists of 18 residues. With V trimmed by 7 bases and J by 0 bases, 14 bases remained unmatched. As DNA, the CDR3 is TGTGCCAGCACCCTGGGGGGGACAGGTTCTTTTAGCAATCAGCCCCAGCATTTT. Translation: CASTLGGTGSFSNQPQHF.

This chain links TRBV27 with TRBJ2-7, with a possible D match to TRBD2 (5 bases). The CDR3 sequence is 13 residues long. Trimming took 6 bases from V and 0 from J, leaving 9 bases between them. CDR1 and CDR2 from the germline V gene are MNHEY and SMNVEV (reference sequence). The CDR3 sequence: CASRTGSSYEQYF. The CDR3 DNA is TGTGCCAGCAGGACGGGAAGCTCCTACGAGCAGTACTTC.

The V and J genes are TRBV7-6 and TRBJ2-3; 8 bases match TRBD2. This CDR3 has 18 residues. Trimming removed 5 bases from V and 3 bases from J; junction bases left unmatched: 16. The germline gives CDR1 SGHVS, CDR2 FNYEAQ. CDR3 loop: CASSPTYRAGVGTDTQYF. Written as DNA, the CDR3 is TGTGCCAGCAGCCCCACATATAGAGCGGGAGTAGGGACAGATACGCAGTATTTT.

The chain joins TRBV6-5 to TRBJ2-7; the match to TRBD2 covers 9 bases. The CDR3 is made up of 15 amino acids. Unmatched junction bases numbered 5, after V lost 2 bases and J lost 3 bases. In germline, CDR1 is MNHEY, CDR2 SVGAGI. The CDR3, as DNA: TGTGCCAGCAGTTACCTTAGCGGGAGAGGCTACGAGCAGTACTTC. This encodes CASSYLSGRGYEQYF.

This clone was observed once. V usage is TRBV10-2 and J usage is TRBJ2-3, with 9 bases aligning to TRBD2. Germline V gives CDR1 WSHSY, CDR2 SAAADI. The ends lost 2 bases at V and 4 bases at J; junction bases unmatched: 7. The CDR3 is made up of 16 amino acids. The CDR3 coding sequence is TGCGCCAGCAGTGAGGCGGGGGGGCCAGTTGCAGATACGCAGTATTTT. As protein: CASSEAGGPVADTQYF.

V gene TRBV7-7 combines with J gene TRBJ2-2; D might be TRBD2 (6 bases). CDR1 SSHAT and CDR2 FNYEAQ come from the germline V gene (reference sequence). The V gene lost 2 bases and the J gene lost 1 base, with 14 bases spanning the gap. This CDR3 is 17 amino acids long. DNA of the CDR3: TGTGCCAGCAGCTTAAACTTGGGCGGGATGAACACCGGGGAGCTGTTTTTT. This gives the protein CASSLNLGGMNTGELFF. Filled out from reference TRBV7-7 and TRBJ2-2, the complete variable domain reads GAGVSQSPRYKVTKRGQDVTLRCDPISSHATLYWYQQALGQGPEFLTYFNYEAQPDKSGLPSDRFSAERPEGSISTLTIQRTEQRDSAMYRCASSLNLGGMNTGELFFGEGSRLTVL.

The chain combines TRBV4-1 with TRBJ1-2, with TRBD1 as a possible D gene (6 bases). From germline, CDR1 is MGHRA and CDR2 YSYEKL. Trimming shortened V by 4 bases and J by 7 bases, and 19 bases separated the two germline ends. The CDR3 extends over 15 amino acids. The DNA of the CDR3 is TGCGCCAGCAGCCGACGGGGACAAGACGTGCTTGGCTACACCTTC. It translates to CASSRRGQDVLGYTF.

The chain carries TRBV7-9 and TRBJ2-7; D unresolved. The length of the CDR3 is 14 residues. V shed 1 base and J shed 2 bases, with 9 bases lying between them. Germline V CDR1 and CDR2: SEHNR, FQNEAQ (reference sequence). CDR3 in DNA: TGTGCCAGCAGCTTAGACGGAGCCACCTACGAGCAGTACTTC. This encodes CASSLDGATYEQYF.

For the CDR3, the DNA is TGCGCCAGCAGCCCGGGGGGCTACGAGCAGTACTTC. Residues: CASSPGGYEQYF. This chain links TRBV4-1 with TRBJ2-7; 7 bases line up with TRBD2. Germline V gives CDR1 MGHRA, CDR2 YSYEKL. The V gene end was trimmed by 4 bases and the J gene end by 3 bases; junction bases not matched to a gene: 0. The CDR3 has 12 amino acids.

The chain has TRBV7-9 and TRBJ2-2, with 11 positions matching TRBD2. This CDR3 is 15 amino acids long. V lost 5 bases and J lost 4; bases outside the gene matches: 3. Per germline, CDR1 SEHNR and CDR2 FQNEAQ (reference sequence). CDR3 loop: CASSHTSGGTGELFF. CDR3 nucleotide sequence: TGTGCCAGCAGCCATACTAGCGGGGGCACCGGGGAGCTGTTTTTT.

CDR3 protein: CASSQDLAGGQPQHF. As DNA, the CDR3 is TGCGCCAGCAGCCAAGATTTAGCGGGTGGTCAGCCCCAGCATTTT. The chain links TRBV4-3 to TRBJ1-5; D call uncertain. The CDR3 loop spans 15 amino acids. Trimming cost V 0 bases and J 6 bases, with 12 bases left between them. Per germline, CDR1 LGHNA and CDR2 YSLEER.

The chain is built from TRBV18 and TRBJ2-7, with TRBD2 matching over 7 bases. V lost 5 bases, J lost 4 bases, and 11 bases stayed unmatched. Germline loops: CDR1 KGHSH, CDR2 LQKENI. The CDR3 is made up of 15 amino acids. CDR3 nucleotides: TGTGCCAGCTCATCCGGTCTAGCGGTCCGTTACGAGCAGTACTTC. Amino acid sequence: CASSSGLAVRYEQYF.